This entry concerns a single T cell receptor beta chain. This sample was taken from a study of blood T cell repertoires in COVID-19. At the level of the study: Both acute and convalescent COVID-19 samples were obtained from the United States, Italy and Spain.

Data came from immunoSEQ multiplex PCR; TCRdb stores just in-frame clones and leaves some out. The sample holds about 400,000 clones, more than 80% seen once. This CDR3 region has 17 residues. V lost 3 bases, J lost 5 bases, and 11 bases stayed unmatched. CDR1 is SGHRS, CDR2 YFSETQ, per germline. The sequenced sample was peripheral blood. The clonotype comes from a man between 35 and 55 years old with acute or convalescent COVID-19. The chain couples TRBV5-1 to TRBJ2-3; 11 bases match TRBD2. The CDR3 bases are TGCGCCAGCAGCTCCGGACTAGCGGGTTCTGGGGTAGATACGCAGTATTTT. It translates to CASSSGLAGSGVDTQYF.